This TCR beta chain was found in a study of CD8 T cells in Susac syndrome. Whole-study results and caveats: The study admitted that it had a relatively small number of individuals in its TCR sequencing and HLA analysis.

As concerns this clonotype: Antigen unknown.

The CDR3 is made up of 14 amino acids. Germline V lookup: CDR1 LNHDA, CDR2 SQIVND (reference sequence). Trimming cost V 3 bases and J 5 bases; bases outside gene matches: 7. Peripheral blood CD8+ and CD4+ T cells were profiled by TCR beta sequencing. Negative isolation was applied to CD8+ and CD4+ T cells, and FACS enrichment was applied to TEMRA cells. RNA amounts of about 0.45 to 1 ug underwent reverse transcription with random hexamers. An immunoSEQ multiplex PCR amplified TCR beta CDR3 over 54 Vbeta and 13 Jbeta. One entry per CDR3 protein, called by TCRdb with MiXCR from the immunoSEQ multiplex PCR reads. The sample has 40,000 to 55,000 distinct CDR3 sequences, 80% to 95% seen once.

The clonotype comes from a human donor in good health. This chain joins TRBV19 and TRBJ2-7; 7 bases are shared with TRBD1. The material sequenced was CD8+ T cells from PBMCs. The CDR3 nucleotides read TGTGCCAGTAGTATGGGGACAGATATCGACGAGCAGTACTTC. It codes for CASSMGTDIDEQYF.